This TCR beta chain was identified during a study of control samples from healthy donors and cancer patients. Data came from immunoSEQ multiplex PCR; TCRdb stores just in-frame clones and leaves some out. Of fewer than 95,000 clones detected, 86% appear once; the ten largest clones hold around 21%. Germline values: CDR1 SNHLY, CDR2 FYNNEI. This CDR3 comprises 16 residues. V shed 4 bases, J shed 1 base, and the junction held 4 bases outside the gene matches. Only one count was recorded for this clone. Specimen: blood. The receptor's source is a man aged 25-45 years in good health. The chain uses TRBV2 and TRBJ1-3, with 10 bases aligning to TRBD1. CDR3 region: CASSARQGASGNTIYF. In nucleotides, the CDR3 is TGTGCCAGCAGTGCCCGACAGGGGGCATCTGGAAACACCATATATTTT. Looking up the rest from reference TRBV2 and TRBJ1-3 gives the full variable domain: EPEVTQTPSHQVTQMGQEVILRCVPISNHLYFYWYRQILGQKVEFLVSFYNNEISEKSEIFDDQFSVERPDGSNFTLKIRSTKLEDSAMYFCASSARQGASGNTIYFGEGSWLTVV.